Listed below are T cell receptor beta chains from one sample, sequenced in a study of cytomegalovirus exposure and HLA in healthy donors. Sequenced by immunoSEQ multiplex PCR; TCRdb stores in-frame clones only, minus some. The sample records approximately 140,000 clones, 73% being singletons. Specimen: PBMCs. These receptors were taken from a woman aged 40 to 49 in good health and CMV-seronegative. Both conserved end residues are part of each CDR3. Each record gives: clone size, J gene, CDR3 length, V gene, D gene, CDR3 DNA, CDR3 protein. The D gene is left open where the match is weak. A row's size may be missing; if present it is once, few, many or a size class.

abundance: NA; j_gene: TRBJ2-4; len: 15; v_gene: TRBV2; d_gene: NA; CDR3nt: TGTGCCAGCAGTGGGGGCGGGGACTCCAAAAACATTCAGTACTTC; CDR3aa: CASSGGGDSKNIQYF
abundance: once; j_gene: TRBJ2-1; len: 20; v_gene: TRBV14; d_gene: NA; CDR3nt: TGTGCCAGCAGCCAAGGGGGTTGGCAAAGATGGGGCCTGTCCTACAATGAGCAGTTCTTC; CDR3aa: CASSQGGWQRWGLSYNEQFF
abundance: few; j_gene: TRBJ2-4; len: 19; v_gene: TRBV11-2; d_gene: TRBD2; CDR3nt: TGTGCCAGCAGCTGGAACCCACCTACGATAGCGGGGTCCAAAAACATTCAGTACTTC; CDR3aa: CASSWNPPTIAGSKNIQYF
abundance: NA; j_gene: TRBJ1-2; len: 15; v_gene: TRBV19; d_gene: NA; CDR3nt: TGTGCCAGTAGTATAGATGGTGGCTCTAACTATGGCTACACCTTC; CDR3aa: CASSIDGGSNYGYTF
abundance: few; j_gene: TRBJ2-1; len: 13; v_gene: TRBV7-2; d_gene: NA; CDR3nt: TGTGCCAGCAGCTTACGGCCAGGAAATGAGCAGTTCTTC; CDR3aa: CASSLRPGNEQFF
abundance: few; j_gene: TRBJ1-1; len: 15; v_gene: TRBV27; d_gene: NA; CDR3nt: TGTGCCAGCAGTTCAAACAGAAGATCGAACACTGAAGCTTTCTTT; CDR3aa: CASSSNRRSNTEAFF
abundance: NA; j_gene: TRBJ2-1; len: 15; v_gene: TRBV18; d_gene: NA; CDR3nt: TGTGCCAGCTCACCACCGACAGGTCAGGGCAATGAGCAGTTCTTC; CDR3aa: CASSPPTGQGNEQFF
abundance: NA; j_gene: TRBJ1-1; len: 13; v_gene: TRBV6-5; d_gene: NA; CDR3nt: TGTGCCAGCAGAATTTTAAGGGGGACTGAAGCTTTCTTT; CDR3aa: CASRILRGTEAFF
abundance: once; j_gene: TRBJ1-5; len: 17; v_gene: TRBV10-3; d_gene: NA; CDR3nt: TGTGCCATCAGTGAGTCGTCGCGGGCCTCGGGTGATCAGCCCCAGCATTTT; CDR3aa: CAISESSRASGDQPQHF
abundance: NA; j_gene: TRBJ2-3; len: 14; v_gene: TRBV5-4; d_gene: NA; CDR3nt: TGTGCCAGCAGCTCCCCTAGACTTCCGGATACGCAGTATTTT; CDR3aa: CASSSPRLPDTQYF
abundance: NA; j_gene: TRBJ1-1; len: 15; v_gene: TRBV7-6; d_gene: NA; CDR3nt: TGTGCCAGCAGCTTAGAAGCCGGCCGACGGGTTGAAGCTTTCTTT; CDR3aa: CASSLEAGRRVEAFF
abundance: few; j_gene: TRBJ1-5; len: 15; v_gene: TRBV5-6; d_gene: NA; CDR3nt: TGTGCCAGCAGCCTCAGGGGCACGGTAAATCAGCCCCAGCATTTT; CDR3aa: CASSLRGTVNQPQHF
abundance: few; j_gene: TRBJ1-4; len: 13; v_gene: TRBV6-6; d_gene: NA; CDR3nt: TGTGCCAGCAGTTACGTCCTGGAGGAAAAACTGTTTTTT; CDR3aa: CASSYVLEEKLFF
abundance: NA; j_gene: TRBJ1-2; len: 15; v_gene: TRBV15; d_gene: NA; CDR3nt: TGTGCCACCAGCAGAGATCTCGACAGCAACTATGGCTACACCTTC; CDR3aa: CATSRDLDSNYGYTF
abundance: few; j_gene: TRBJ2-1; len: 16; v_gene: TRBV4-3; d_gene: TRBD2; CDR3nt: TGCGCCAGCAGCCAAGAGAGACTAGCGGGGGAGAATGAGCAGTTCTTC; CDR3aa: CASSQERLAGENEQFF
abundance: NA; j_gene: TRBJ1-6; len: 16; v_gene: TRBV5-6; d_gene: NA; CDR3nt: TGTGCCAGCAGCTTGGACTCATCCTCCTATAATTCACCCCTCCACTTT; CDR3aa: CASSLDSSSYNSPLHF